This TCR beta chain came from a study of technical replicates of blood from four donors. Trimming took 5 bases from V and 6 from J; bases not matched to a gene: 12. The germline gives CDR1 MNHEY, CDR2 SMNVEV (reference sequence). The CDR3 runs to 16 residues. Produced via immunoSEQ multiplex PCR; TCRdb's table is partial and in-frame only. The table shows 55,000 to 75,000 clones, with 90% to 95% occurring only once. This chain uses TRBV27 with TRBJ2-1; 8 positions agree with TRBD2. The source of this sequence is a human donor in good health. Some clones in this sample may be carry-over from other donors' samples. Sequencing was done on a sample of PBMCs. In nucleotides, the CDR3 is TGTGCCAGCAGTCCTTATAGCGGGGCCCAAAGCAATGAGCAGTTCTTC. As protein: CASSPYSGAQSNEQFF.